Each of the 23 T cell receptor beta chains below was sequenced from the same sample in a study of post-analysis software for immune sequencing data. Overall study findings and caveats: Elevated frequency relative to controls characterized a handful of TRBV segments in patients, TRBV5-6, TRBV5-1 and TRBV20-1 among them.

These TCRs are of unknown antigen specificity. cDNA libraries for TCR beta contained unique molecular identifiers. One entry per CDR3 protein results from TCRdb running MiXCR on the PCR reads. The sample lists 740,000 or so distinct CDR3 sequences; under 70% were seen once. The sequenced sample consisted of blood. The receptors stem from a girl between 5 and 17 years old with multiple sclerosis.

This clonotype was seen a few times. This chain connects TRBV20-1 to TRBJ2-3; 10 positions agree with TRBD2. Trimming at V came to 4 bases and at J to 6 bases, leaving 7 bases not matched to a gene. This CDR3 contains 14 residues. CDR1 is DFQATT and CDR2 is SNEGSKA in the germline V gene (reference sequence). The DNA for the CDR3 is TGCAGTGCTATTCTCCTAGCGGGAGTTGATACGCAGTATTTT. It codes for CSAILLAGVDTQYF.

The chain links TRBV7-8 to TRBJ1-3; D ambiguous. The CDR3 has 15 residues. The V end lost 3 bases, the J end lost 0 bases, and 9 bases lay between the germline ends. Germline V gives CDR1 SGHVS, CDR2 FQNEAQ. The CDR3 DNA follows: TGTGCCAGCAGCTTGACCCGTTTCTCTGGAAACACCATATATTTT. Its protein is CASSLTRFSGNTIYF.

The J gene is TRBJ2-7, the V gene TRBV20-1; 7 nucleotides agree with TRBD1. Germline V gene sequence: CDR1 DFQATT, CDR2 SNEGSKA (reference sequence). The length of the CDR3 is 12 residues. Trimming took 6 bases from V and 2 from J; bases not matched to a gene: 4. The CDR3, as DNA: TGCAGTGCGACAGGGATGGCCTACGAGCAGTACTTC. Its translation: CSATGMAYEQYF.

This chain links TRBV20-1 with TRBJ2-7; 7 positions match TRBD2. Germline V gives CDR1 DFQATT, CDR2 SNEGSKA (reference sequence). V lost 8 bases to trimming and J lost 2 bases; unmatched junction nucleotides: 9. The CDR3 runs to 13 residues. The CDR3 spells CSINSGGAYEQYF. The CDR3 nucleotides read TGCAGTATCAATAGTGGGGGGGCCTACGAGCAGTACTTC.

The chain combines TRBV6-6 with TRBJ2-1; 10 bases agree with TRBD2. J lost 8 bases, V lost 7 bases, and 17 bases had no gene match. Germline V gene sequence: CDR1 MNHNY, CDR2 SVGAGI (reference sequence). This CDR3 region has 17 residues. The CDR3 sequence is CASTSPRLAGVCDEQFF. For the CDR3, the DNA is TGTGCCAGCACCTCCCCCCGGCTAGCGGGAGTTTGCGATGAGCAGTTCTTC.

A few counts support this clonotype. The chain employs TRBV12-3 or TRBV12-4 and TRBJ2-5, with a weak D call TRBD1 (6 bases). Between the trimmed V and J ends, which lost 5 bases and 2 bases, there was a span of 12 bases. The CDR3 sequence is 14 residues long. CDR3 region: CASSTGGQQETQYF. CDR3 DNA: TGTGCCAGCAGTACCGGCGGACAGCAAGAGACCCAGTACTTC.

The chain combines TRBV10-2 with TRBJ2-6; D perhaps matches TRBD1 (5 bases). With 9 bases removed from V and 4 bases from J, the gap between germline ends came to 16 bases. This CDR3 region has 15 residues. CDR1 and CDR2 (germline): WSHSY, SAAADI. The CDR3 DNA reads TGCGCCAGTGGGTTTGGGGCTCCCGGGGCCAACGTCCTGACTTTC. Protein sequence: CASGFGAPGANVLTF.

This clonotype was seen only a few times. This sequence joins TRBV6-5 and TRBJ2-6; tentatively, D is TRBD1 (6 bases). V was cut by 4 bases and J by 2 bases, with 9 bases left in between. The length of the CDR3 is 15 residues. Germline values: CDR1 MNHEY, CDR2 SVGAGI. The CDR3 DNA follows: TGTGCCAGCAGTTGGACAGAGACTGGGGCCAACGTCCTGACTTTC. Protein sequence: CASSWTETGANVLTF.

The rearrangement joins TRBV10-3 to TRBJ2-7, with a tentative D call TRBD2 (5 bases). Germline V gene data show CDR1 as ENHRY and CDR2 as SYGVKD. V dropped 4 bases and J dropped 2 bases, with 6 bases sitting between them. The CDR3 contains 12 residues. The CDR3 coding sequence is TGTGCCATCAGTGCCGGGACCTACGAGCAGTACTTC. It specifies CAISAGTYEQYF.

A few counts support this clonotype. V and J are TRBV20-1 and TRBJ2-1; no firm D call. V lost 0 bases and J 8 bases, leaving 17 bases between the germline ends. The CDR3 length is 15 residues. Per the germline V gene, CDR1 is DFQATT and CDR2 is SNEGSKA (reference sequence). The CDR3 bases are TGCAGTGCTAGAGATTCAGGTGCCGGGTGCGATGAGCAGTTCTTC. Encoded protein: CSARDSGAGCDEQFF.

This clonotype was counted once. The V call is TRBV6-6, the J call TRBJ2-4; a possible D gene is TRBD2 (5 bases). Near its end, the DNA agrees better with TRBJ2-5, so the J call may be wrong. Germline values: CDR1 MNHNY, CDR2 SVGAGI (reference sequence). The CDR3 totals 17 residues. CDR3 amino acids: CASSYPPSNAHLGTQYF. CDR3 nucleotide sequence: TGTGCCAGCAGTTACCCCCCTAGCAACGCTCATCTTGGGACCCAGTACTTC.

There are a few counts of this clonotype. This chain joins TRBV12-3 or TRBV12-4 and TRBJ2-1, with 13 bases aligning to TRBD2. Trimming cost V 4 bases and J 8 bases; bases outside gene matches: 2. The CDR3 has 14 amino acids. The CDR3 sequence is CASSWTSGSDEQFF. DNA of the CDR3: TGTGCCAGCAGTTGGACTAGCGGGAGTGATGAGCAGTTCTTC.

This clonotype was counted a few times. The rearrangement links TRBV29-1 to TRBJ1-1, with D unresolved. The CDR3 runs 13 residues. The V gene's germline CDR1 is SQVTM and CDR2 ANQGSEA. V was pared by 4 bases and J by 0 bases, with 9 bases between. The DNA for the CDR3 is TGCAGCGTTGTTTGGGTTTTGAACACTGAAGCTTTCTTT. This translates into CSVVWVLNTEAFF. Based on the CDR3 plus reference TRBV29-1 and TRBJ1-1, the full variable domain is SAVISQKPSRDICQRGTSLTIQCQVDSQVTMMFWYRQQPGQSLTLIATANQGSEATYESGFVIDKFPISRPNLTFSTLTVSNMSPEDSSIYLCSVVWVLNTEAFFGQGTRLTVV.

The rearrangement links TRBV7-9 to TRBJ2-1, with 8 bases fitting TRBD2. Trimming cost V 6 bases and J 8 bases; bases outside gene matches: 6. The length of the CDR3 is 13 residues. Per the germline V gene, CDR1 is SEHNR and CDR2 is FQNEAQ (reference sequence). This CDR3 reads CASRSGTSYEQFF. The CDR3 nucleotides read TGTGCCAGCAGGTCCGGGACTAGTTATGAGCAGTTCTTC.

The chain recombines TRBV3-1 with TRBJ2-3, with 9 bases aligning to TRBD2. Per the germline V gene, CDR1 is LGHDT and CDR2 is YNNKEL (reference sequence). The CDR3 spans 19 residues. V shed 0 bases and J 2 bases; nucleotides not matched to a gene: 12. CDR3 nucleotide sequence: TGTGCCAGCAGCCAAGATCTCGGCGTTGCGGGAGGGTTCACAGATACGCAGTATTTT. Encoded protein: CASSQDLGVAGGFTDTQYF.

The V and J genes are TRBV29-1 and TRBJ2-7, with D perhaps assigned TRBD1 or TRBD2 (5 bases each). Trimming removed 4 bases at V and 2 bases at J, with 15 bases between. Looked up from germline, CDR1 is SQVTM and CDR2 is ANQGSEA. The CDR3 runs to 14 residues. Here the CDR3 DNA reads TGCAGCGTTGTATGGGGGTCGCTACCCTACGAGCAGTACTTC. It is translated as CSVVWGSLPYEQYF.

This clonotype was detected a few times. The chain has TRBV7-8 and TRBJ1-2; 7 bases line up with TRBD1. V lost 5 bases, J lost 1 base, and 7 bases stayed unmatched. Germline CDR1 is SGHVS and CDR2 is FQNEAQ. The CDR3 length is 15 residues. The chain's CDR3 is CASSVRQGLNYGYTF. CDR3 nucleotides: TGTGCCAGCAGCGTAAGACAGGGCCTTAACTATGGCTACACCTTC. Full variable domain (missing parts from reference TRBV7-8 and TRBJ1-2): GAGVSQSPRYKVAKRGQDVALRCDPISGHVSLFWYQQALGQGPEFLTYFQNEAQLDKSGLPSDRFFAERPEGSVSTLKIQRTQQEDSAVYLCASSVRQGLNYGYTFGSGTRLTVV.

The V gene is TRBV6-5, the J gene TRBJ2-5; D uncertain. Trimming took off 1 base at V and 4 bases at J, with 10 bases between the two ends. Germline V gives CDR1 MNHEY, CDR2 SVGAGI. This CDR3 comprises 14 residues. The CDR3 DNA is TGTGCCAGCAGTTACTGGGCAGGCTCAGAGACCCAGTACTTC. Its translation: CASSYWAGSETQYF.

The CDR3 protein is CASSPLSNTQYF. Written as DNA, the CDR3 is TGTGCCAGCAGTCCCCTTTCTAATACGCAGTATTTT. The chain is built from TRBV12-3 or TRBV12-4 and TRBJ2-3; D not resolved. CDR3 length: 12 amino acids. The ends were cut back, 5 bases at V and 7 bases at J, with 10 bases in the middle.

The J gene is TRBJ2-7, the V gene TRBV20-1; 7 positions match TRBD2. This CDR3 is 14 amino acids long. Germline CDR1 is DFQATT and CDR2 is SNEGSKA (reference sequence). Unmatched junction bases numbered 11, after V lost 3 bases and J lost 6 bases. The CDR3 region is CSASPFAGAREQYF. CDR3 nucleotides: TGCAGTGCTAGTCCATTCGCGGGAGCCCGCGAGCAGTACTTC.

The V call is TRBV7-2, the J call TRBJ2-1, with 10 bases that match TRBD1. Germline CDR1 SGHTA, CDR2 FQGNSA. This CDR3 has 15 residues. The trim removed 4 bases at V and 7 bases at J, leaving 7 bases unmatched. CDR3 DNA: TGTGCCAGCAGCTCGACAGGGGGCTGGGTTAATGAGCAGTTCTTC. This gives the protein CASSSTGGWVNEQFF.

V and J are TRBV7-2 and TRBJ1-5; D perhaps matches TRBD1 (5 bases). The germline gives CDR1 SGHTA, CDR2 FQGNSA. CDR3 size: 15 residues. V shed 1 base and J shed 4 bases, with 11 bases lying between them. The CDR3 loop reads CASSLGGVWNQPQHF. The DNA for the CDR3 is TGTGCCAGCAGCTTAGGGGGGGTCTGGAATCAGCCCCAGCATTTT.

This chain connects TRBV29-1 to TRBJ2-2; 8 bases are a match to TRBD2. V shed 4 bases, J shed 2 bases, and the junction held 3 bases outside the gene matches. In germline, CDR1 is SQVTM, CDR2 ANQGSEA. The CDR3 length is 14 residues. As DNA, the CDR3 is TGCAGCGTTGGGGGACTAGTTAACACCGGGGAGCTGTTTTTT. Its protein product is CSVGGLVNTGELFF.